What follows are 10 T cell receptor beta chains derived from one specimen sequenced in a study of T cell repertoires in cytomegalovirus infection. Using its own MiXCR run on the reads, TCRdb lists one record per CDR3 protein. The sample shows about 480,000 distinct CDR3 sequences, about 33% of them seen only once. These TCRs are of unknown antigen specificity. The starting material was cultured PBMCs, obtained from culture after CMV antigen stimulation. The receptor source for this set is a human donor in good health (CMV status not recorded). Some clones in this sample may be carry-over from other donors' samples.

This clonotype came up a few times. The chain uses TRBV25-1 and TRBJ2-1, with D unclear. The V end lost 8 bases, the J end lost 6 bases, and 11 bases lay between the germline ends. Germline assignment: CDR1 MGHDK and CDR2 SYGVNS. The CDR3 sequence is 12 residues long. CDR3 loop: CASGWGSNEQFF. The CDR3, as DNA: TGTGCCAGCGGATGGGGTAGCAATGAGCAGTTCTTC.

CDR3 in amino acids: CASSLGPGIGDIQYF. The CDR3 bases are TGTGCCAGCAGCTTGGGACCAGGGATAGGGGACATTCAGTACTTC. This chain links TRBV5-6 with TRBJ2-4; D is possibly TRBD1 (5 bases). The CDR3 runs to 15 residues. The ends were cut back, 0 bases at V and 8 bases at J, with 15 bases in the middle. From germline, CDR1 is SGHDT and CDR2 YYEEEE.

CDR3: CASSMDRGLTEAFF. In DNA, the CDR3 is TGTGCCAGTAGTATGGACAGGGGGCTCACTGAAGCTTTCTTT. The chain is built from TRBV19 and TRBJ1-1; the match to TRBD1 covers 11 bases. The V segment lost 3 bases and the J segment 4 bases; nucleotides outside the gene matches: 1. This CDR3 is built from 14 residues. Germline V gene sequence: CDR1 LNHDA, CDR2 SQIVND (reference sequence).

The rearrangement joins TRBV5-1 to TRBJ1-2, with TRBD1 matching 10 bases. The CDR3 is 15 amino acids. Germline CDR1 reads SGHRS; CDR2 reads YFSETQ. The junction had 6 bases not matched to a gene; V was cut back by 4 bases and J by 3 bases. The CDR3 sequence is CASSARQGADYGYTF. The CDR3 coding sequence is TGCGCCAGCAGCGCCAGACAGGGGGCGGACTATGGCTACACCTTC.

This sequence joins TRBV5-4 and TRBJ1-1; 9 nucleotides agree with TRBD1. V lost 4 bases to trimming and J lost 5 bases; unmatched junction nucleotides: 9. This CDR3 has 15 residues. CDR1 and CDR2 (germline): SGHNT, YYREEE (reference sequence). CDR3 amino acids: CASSRTQGARTEAFF. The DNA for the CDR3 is TGTGCCAGCAGCAGAACACAGGGGGCGAGGACTGAAGCTTTCTTT.

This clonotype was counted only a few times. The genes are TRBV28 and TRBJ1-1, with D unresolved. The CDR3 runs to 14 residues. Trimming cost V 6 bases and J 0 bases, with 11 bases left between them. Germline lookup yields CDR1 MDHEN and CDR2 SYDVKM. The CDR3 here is CASRPVALNTEAFF. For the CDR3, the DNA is TGTGCCAGCAGGCCAGTGGCGCTGAACACTGAAGCTTTCTTT.

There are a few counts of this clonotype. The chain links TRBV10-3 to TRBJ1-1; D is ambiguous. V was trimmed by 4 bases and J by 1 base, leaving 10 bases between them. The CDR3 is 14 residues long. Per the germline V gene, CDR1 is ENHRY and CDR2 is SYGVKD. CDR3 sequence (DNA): TGTGCCATCAGTGGAGTCAGCTCGAACACTGAAGCTTTCTTT. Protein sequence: CAISGVSSNTEAFF.

The CDR3 DNA reads TGCGCCAGCAGCCAAGAACCACTAGCCAACACCTACGAGCAGTACGTC. As protein: CASSQEPLANTYEQYV. The J gene is TRBJ2-7, the V gene TRBV4-1; possible D gene TRBD2, 6 bases. V shed 0 bases and J shed 2 bases, with 14 bases lying between them. The CDR3 consists of 16 residues. Germline CDR1 and CDR2: MGHRA and YSYEKL.

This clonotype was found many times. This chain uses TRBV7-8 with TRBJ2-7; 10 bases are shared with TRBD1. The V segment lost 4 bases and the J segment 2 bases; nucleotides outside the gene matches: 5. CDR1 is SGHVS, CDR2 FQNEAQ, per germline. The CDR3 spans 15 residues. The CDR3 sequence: CASSSGQGVAYEQYF. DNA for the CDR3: TGTGCCAGCAGCTCAGGACAGGGGGTAGCCTACGAGCAGTACTTC.

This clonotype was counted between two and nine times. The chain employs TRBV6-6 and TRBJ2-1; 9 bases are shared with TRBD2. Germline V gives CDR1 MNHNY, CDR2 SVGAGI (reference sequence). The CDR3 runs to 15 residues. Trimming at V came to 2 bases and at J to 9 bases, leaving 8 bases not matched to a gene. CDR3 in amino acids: CASSYTASGNGEQFF. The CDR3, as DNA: TGTGCCAGCAGTTACACGGCTAGCGGGAACGGTGAGCAGTTCTTC.